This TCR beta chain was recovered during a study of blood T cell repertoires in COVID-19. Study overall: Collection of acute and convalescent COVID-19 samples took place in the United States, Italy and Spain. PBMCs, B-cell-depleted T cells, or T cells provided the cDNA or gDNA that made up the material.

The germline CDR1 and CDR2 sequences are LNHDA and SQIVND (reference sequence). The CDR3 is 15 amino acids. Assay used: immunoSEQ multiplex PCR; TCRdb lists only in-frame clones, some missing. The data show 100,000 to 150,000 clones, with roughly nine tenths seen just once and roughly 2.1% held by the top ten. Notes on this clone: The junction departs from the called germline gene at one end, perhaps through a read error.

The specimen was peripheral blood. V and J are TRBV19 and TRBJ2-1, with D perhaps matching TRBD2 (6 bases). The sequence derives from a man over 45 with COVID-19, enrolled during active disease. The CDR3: CASSIAPGLYNEQFF. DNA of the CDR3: TGTGCCAGTAGCATAGCCCCGGGACTGTACAATGAGCAGTTCTTC.